Shown below are 12 T cell receptor beta chains from a single sample sequenced in a study of blood T cell repertoires in COVID-19. Produced via immunoSEQ multiplex PCR; TCRdb's table is partial and in-frame only. The data show 30,000 to 35,000 clones, 85% to 95% seen once. Specimen: peripheral blood. The receptor set was obtained from a human donor in a cohort sampled during active COVID-19.

The chain is built from TRBV20-1 and TRBJ1-1; perhaps TRBD1 as D (6 bases). CDR3 length: 11 amino acids. V shed 5 bases and J shed 10 bases, with 14 bases lying between them. Germline CDR1 reads DFQATT; CDR2 reads SNEGSKA (reference sequence). This CDR3 reads CSAGGGPGAFF. CDR3 nucleotide sequence: TGCAGTGCTGGGGGGGGGCCCGGAGCTTTCTTT.

The rearrangement uses TRBV5-1 and TRBJ2-1; 7 bases align to TRBD1. This CDR3 contains 17 residues. The germline V gene has CDR1 SGHRS and CDR2 YFSETQ. V shed 1 base and J 4 bases; nucleotides not matched to a gene: 11. CDR3 sequence (DNA): TGCGCCAGCAGCTTGCGGTATCCAAGGACAGGTTACAATGAGCAGTTCTTC. This gives the protein CASSLRYPRTGYNEQFF.

This clone was detected a few times. The chain links TRBV7-9 to TRBJ1-5; 8 nucleotides align to TRBD1. The CDR3 runs 16 residues. Germline trimming cut 2 bases from V and 2 bases from J; bases unmatched to any gene: 5. Germline V gene data show CDR1 as SEHNR and CDR2 as FQNEAQ (reference sequence). CDR3 sequence: CASSLQGASGNQPQHF. The CDR3 DNA reads TGTGCCAGCAGCTTACAGGGGGCCAGTGGCAATCAGCCCCAGCATTTT.

The rearrangement links TRBV21-1 to TRBJ2-1; TRBD1 is taken as the D call from the table, unchecked against the DNA. TRBV21-1 counts as a pseudogene. This CDR3 has 15 amino acids. DNA for the CDR3: TGTGCCAGCAGCACCCGGGACAGGGGGTACAATGAGCAGTTCTTC. Translation: CASSTRDRGYNEQFF.

V is TRBV7-3 and J is TRBJ1-1; TRBD1 matches 7 bases. There are 14 residues in the CDR3. J gave up 5 bases and V 4 bases, and 7 bases lay outside the gene matches. Per germline, CDR1 SGHTA and CDR2 FQGTGA. CDR3 sequence (DNA): TGTGCCAGCAGCTCAGGGGGGCGTGGGACTGAAGCTTTCTTT. Translated, it gives CASSSGGRGTEAFF.

The rearrangement uses TRBV27 and TRBJ1-6; the D gene is possibly TRBD1 (6 bases). The CDR3 sequence is 14 residues long. Germline V gives CDR1 MNHEY, CDR2 SMNVEV (reference sequence). With 2 bases removed from V and 11 bases from J, the gap between germline ends came to 13 bases. The CDR3 loop is CASSLAQGWTPLHF. The CDR3 bases are TGTGCCAGCAGTTTAGCCCAGGGGTGGACACCCCTCCACTTT.

The chain joins TRBV4-1 to TRBJ1-5; a possible D gene is TRBD1 (5 bases). V dropped 0 bases and J dropped 7 bases, with 7 bases sitting between them. Germline loops: CDR1 MGHRA, CDR2 YSYEKL. CDR3 length: 13 residues. The CDR3 is CASSQDRQQPQHF. Written as DNA, the CDR3 is TGCGCCAGCAGCCAAGATAGACAGCAGCCCCAGCATTTT.

The chain carries TRBV5-1 and TRBJ1-2, with D possibly being TRBD1 (5 bases). Per the germline V gene, CDR1 is SGHRS and CDR2 is YFSETQ. The CDR3 runs 15 residues. V gave up 0 bases and J gave up 6 bases, with 15 bases separating them. Written as DNA, the CDR3 is TGCGCCAGCAGCTTGGCGGTCAGGGCGTCGGATGGCTACACCTTC. This encodes CASSLAVRASDGYTF.

The rearrangement uses TRBV3-1 (or the pseudogene TRBV3-2) and TRBJ2-1; 7 positions agree with TRBD2. V gave up 1 base and J gave up 4 bases; unmatched junction bases: 10. This CDR3 is built from 17 residues. Per the germline V gene, CDR1 is LGHDT and CDR2 is YNNKEL (reference sequence). The CDR3 nucleotides read TGTGCCAGCAGCCAAGTCATTGGGGAGCGGGGATACAATGAGCAGTTCTTC. Protein: CASSQVIGERGYNEQFF.

This clone came up a few times. The chain recombines TRBV10-3 with TRBJ2-7; D gene ambiguous. Germline V gene data show CDR1 as ENHRY and CDR2 as SYGVKD. Trimming took 8 bases from V and 6 from J, leaving 26 bases between them. This CDR3 is 16 amino acids long. The CDR3 loop is CAIGSEPAVSSGEQYF. The CDR3 nucleotides read TGTGCCATCGGCAGCGAGCCTGCCGTGTCGTCGGGCGAGCAGTACTTC.

The chain has TRBV6-5 and TRBJ2-3, with TRBD2 matching over 9 bases. Germline CDR1 MNHEY, CDR2 SVGAGI. The J segment lost 4 bases and the V segment lost 8 bases, leaving 10 bases of the junction unmatched. The CDR3 contains 15 residues. The CDR3 reads CASQWLSGSADTQYF. DNA for the CDR3: TGTGCCAGCCAATGGCTTAGCGGGAGTGCAGATACGCAGTATTTT.

V gene TRBV27 combines with J gene TRBJ1-4; TRBD1 matches at 8 bases. Looked up from germline, CDR1 is MNHEY and CDR2 is SMNVEV (reference sequence). Trimming removed 4 bases from V and 7 bases from J; junction bases left unmatched: 8. CDR3 length equals 15 residues. Here the CDR3 reads CASSSRTGLGEKLFF. The CDR3 DNA sequence: TGTGCCAGCAGTTCGAGGACAGGGTTAGGTGAAAAACTGTTTTTT.